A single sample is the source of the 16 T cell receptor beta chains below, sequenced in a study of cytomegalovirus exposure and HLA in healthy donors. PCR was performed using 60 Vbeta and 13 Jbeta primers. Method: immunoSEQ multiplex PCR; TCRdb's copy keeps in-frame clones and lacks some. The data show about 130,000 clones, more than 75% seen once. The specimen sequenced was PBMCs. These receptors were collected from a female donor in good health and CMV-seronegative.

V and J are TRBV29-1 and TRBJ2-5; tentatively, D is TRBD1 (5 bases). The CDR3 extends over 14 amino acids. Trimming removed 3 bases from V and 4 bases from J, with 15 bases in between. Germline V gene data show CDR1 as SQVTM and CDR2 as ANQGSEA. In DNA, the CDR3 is TGCAGCGTTGACAGGGTGGGGATCGGAGAGACCCAGTACTTC. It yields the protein CSVDRVGIGETQYF.

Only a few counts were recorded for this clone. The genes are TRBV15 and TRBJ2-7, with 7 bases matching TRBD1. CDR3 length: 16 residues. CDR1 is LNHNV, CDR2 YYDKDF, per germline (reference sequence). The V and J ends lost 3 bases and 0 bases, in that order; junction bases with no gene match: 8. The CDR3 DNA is TGTGCCACCAGCAGTCGGGACAGAATGAACTCCTACGAGCAGTACTTC. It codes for CATSSRDRMNSYEQYF. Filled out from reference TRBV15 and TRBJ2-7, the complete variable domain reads DAMVIQNPRYQVTQFGKPVTLSCSQTLNHNVMYWYQQKSSQAPKLLFHYYDKDFNNEADTPDNFQSRRPNTSFCFLDIRSPGLGDTAMYLCATSSRDRMNSYEQYFGPGTRLTVT.

CDR3 in DNA: TGTGCCAGCAGCCTCGGGCGGGAGGTCAATGAGCAGTTCTTC. Translation: CASSLGREVNEQFF. This chain uses TRBV4-2 with TRBJ2-1; 8 nucleotides line up with TRBD2. CDR1 LGHNA and CDR2 YNFKEQ come from the germline V gene. V gave up 4 bases and J gave up 6 bases; unmatched junction bases: 5. This CDR3 comprises 14 residues.

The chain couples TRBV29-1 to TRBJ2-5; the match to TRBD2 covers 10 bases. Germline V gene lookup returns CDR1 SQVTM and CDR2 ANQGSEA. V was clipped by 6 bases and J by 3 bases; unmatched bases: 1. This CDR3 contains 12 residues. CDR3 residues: CSVGLAEETQYF. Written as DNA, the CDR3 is TGCAGCGTCGGACTAGCGGAAGAGACCCAGTACTTC.

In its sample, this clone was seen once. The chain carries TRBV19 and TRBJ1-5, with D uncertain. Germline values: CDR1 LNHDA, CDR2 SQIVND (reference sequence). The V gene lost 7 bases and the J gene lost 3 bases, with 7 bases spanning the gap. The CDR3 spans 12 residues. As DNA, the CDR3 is TGTGCCAGTAATAAACTCAATCAGCCCCAGCATTTT. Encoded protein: CASNKLNQPQHF.

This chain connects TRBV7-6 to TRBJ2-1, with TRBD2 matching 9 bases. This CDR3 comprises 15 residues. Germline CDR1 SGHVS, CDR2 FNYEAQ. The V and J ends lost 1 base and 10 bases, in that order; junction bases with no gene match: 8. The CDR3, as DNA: TGTGCCAGCAGCTTAGGATTAGCGGGAGCTCAAGAGCAGTTCTTC. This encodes CASSLGLAGAQEQFF. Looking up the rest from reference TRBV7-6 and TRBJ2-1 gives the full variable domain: GAGVSQSPRYKVTKRGQDVALRCDPISGHVSLYWYRQALGQGPEFLTYFNYEAQQDKSGLPNDRFSAERPEGSISTLTIQRTEQRDSAMYRCASSLGLAGAQEQFFGPGTRLTVL.

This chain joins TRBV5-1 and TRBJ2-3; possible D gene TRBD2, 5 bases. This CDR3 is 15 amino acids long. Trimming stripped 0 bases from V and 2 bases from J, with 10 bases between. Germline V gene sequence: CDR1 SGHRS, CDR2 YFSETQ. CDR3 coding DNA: TGCGCCAGCAGCTTGGGGACTGACTACACAGATACGCAGTATTTT. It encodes CASSLGTDYTDTQYF. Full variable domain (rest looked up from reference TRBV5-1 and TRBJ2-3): KAGVTQTPRYLIKTRGQQVTLSCSPISGHRSVSWYQQTPGQGLQFLFEYFSETQRNKGNFPGRFSGRQFSNSRSEMNVSTLELGDSALYLCASSLGTDYTDTQYFGPGTRLTVL.

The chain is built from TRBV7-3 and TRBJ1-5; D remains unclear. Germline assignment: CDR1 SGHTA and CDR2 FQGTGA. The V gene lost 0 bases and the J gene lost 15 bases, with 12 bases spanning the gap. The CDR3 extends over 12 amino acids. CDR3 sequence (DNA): TGTGCCAGCAGCTTAACGTATAGACTGGGGCATTTT. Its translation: CASSLTYRLGHF.

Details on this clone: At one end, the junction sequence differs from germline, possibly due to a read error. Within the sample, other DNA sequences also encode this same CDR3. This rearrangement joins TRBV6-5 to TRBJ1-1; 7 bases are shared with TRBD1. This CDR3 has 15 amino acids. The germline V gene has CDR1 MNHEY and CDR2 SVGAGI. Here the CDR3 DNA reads TGTGCCAGCAGTTACCTACAGGGGATGAATACTGAAGCTTTCTTT. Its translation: CASSYLQGMNTEAFF.

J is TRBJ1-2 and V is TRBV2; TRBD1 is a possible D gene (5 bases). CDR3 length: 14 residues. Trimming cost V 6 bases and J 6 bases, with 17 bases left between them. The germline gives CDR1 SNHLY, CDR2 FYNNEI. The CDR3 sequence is CASSRTPGRHGYTF. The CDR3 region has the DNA TGTGCCAGCAGCCGAACCCCAGGGAGGCATGGCTACACCTTC.

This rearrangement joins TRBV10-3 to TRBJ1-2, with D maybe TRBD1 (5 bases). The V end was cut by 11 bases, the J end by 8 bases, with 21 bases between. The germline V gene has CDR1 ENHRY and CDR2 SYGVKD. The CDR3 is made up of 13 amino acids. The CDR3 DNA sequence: TGTGCCGTTGGACAAGGAGGGGCCGGCGGCTACACCTTC. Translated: CAVGQGGAGGYTF.

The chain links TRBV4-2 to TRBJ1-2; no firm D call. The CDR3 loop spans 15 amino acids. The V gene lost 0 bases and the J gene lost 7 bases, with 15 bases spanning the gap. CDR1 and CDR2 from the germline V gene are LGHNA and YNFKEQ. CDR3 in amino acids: CASSQDKFLASGYTF. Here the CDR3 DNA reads TGTGCCAGCAGCCAAGACAAGTTTCTAGCAAGTGGCTACACCTTC.

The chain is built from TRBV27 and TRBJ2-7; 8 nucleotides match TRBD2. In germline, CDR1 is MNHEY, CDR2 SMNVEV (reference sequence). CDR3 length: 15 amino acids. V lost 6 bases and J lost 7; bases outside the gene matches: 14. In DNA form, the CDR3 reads TGTGCCAGCAGGAGTCTAGCGGGCGGAACCTTAGAGCAGTACTTC. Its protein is CASRSLAGGTLEQYF.

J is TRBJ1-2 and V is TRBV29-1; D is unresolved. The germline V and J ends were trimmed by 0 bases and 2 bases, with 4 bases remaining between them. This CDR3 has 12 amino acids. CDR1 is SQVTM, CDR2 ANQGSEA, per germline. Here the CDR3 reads CSVEDRNYGYTF. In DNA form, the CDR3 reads TGCAGCGTTGAAGACAGGAACTATGGCTACACCTTC. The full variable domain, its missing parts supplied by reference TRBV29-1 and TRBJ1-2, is SAVISQKPSRDICQRGTSLTIQCQVDSQVTMMFWYRQQPGQSLTLIATANQGSEATYESGFVIDKFPISRPNLTFSTLTVSNMSPEDSSIYLCSVEDRNYGYTFGSGTRLTVV.

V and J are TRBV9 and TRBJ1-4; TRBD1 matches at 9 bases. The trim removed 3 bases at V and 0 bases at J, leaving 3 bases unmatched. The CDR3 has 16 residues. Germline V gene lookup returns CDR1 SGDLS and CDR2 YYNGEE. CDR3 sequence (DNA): TGTGCCAGCAGCGCAGGACAGGGGACAACTAATGAAAAACTGTTTTTT. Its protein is CASSAGQGTTNEKLFF.

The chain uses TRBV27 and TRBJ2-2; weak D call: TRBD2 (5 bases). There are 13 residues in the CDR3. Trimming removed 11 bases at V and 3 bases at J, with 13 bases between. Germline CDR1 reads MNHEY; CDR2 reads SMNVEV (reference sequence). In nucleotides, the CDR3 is TGTGCCTCTGCGGGCCTCGACACCGGGGAGCTGTTTTTT. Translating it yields CASAGLDTGELFF.